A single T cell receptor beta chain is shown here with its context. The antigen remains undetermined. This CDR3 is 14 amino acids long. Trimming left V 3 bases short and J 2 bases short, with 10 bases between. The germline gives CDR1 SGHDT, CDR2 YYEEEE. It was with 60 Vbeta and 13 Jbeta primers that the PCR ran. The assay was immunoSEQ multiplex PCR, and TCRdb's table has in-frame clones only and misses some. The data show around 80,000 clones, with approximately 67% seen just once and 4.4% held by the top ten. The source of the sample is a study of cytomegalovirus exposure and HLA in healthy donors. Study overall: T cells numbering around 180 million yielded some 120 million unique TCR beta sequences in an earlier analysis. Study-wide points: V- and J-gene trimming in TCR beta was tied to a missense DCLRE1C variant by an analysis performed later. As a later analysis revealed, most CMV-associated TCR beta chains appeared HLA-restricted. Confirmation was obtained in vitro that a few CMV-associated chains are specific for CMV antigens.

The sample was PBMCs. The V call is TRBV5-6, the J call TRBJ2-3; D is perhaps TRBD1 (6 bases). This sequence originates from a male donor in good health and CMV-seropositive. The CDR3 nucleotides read TGTGCCAGCAGCTGGGACATCGACACAGATACGCAGTATTTT. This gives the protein CASSWDIDTDTQYF.